One sample yielded the 2 T cell receptor beta chains listed below, sequenced in a study of blood T cell repertoires in COVID-19. Clones were read by immunoSEQ multiplex PCR, and TCRdb kept only the in-frame ones, dropping some. The sample has 270,000 or so clones; approximately 86% are singletons. Sequenced input: peripheral blood. The receptors here all came from a woman under 30 with acute or convalescent COVID-19.

The rearrangement links TRBV5-1 to TRBJ1-6; 10 bases fit TRBD1. Germline CDR1 and CDR2: SGHRS and YFSETQ. With 0 bases clipped from V and 10 bases from J, the junction kept 10 bases outside the gene matches. The CDR3 runs 17 residues. The CDR3 nucleotides are TGCGCCAGCAGCTTGGCCCCAAGGACAGGGGGAGGATCACCCCTCCACTTT. Translating it yields CASSLAPRTGGGSPLHF.

The genes are TRBV19 and TRBJ1-1, with 11 bases lining up with TRBD1. Germline V gene lookup returns CDR1 LNHDA and CDR2 SQIVND (reference sequence). The V segment lost 5 bases and the J segment 0 bases; nucleotides outside the gene matches: 5. This CDR3 comprises 16 residues. The CDR3 sequence is CASSFRDRGMNTEAFF. The CDR3 DNA follows: TGTGCCAGTAGTTTCCGGGACAGGGGGATGAACACTGAAGCTTTCTTT.